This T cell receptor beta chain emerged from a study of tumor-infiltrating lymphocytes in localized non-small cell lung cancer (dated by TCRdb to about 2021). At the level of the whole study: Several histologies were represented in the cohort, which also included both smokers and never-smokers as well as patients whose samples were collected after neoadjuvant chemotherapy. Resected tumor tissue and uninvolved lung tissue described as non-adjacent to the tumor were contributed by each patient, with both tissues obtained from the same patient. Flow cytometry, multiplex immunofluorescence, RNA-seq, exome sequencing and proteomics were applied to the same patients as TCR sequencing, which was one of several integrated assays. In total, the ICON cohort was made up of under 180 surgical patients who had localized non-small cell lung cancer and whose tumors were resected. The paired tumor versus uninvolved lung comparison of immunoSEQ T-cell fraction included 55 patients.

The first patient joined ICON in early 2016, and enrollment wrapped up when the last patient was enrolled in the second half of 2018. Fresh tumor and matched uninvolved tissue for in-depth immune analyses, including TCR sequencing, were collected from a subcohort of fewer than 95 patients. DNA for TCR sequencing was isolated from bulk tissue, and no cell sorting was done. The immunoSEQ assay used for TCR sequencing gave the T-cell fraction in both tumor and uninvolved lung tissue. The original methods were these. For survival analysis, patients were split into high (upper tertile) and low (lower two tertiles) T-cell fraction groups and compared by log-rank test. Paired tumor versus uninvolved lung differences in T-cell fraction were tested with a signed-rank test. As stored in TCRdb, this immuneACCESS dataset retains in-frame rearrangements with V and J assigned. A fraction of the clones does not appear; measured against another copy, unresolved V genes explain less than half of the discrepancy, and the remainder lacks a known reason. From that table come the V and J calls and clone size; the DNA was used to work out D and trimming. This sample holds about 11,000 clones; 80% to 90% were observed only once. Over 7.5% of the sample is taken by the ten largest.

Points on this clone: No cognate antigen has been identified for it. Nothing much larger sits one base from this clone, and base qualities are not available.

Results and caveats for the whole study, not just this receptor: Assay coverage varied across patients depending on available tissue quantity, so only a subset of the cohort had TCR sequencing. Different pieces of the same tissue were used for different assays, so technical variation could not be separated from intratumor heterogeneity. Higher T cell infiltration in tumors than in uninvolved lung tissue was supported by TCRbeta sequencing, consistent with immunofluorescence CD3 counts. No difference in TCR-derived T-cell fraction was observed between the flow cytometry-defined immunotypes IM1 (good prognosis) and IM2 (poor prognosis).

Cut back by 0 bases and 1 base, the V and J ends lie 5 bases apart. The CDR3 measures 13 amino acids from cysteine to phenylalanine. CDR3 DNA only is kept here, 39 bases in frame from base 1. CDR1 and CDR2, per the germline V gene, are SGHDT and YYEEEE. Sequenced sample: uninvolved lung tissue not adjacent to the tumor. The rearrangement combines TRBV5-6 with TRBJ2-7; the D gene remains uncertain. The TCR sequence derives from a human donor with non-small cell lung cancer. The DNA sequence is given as TGTGCCAGCAGCTTGGGGAGATCCTACGAGCAGTACTTC. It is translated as CASSLGRSYEQYF.